The 19 T cell receptor beta chains presented below share a single source sample, sequenced in a study of T cell responses to AZD1222 COVID-19 vaccine. Using immunoSEQ multiplex PCR, the repertoire was profiled, and TCRdb retains in-frame clones only, with some absent. The data contain about 110,000 clones, 70% to 90% of them singletons. The sequences come from peripheral blood, collected 28 days after the second AZD1222 dose. The receptors were gathered from an adult who received the AZD1222 COVID-19 vaccine.

This clone appeared once. The J gene is TRBJ2-1, the V gene TRBV11-2; 8 positions agree with TRBD2. Unmatched junction bases numbered 8, after V lost 1 base and J lost 0 bases. Looked up from germline, CDR1 is SGHAT and CDR2 is FQNNGV. The CDR3 runs to 18 residues. The CDR3 bases are TGTGCCAGCAGCTTAGGCAGCGGGGGCTGGGACTCCTACAATGAGCAGTTCTTC. It specifies CASSLGSGGWDSYNEQFF.

The genes are TRBV5-1 and TRBJ2-7, with D possibly matching TRBD1 (5 bases). The CDR3 has 15 amino acids. Germline lookup yields CDR1 SGHRS and CDR2 YFSETQ. Trimming took 0 bases from V and 5 from J, leaving 15 bases between them. CDR3 sequence (DNA): TGCGCCAGCAGCTTGGCAGGGAAAGGTACGGACGAGCAGTACTTC. Amino acids: CASSLAGKGTDEQYF. Looking up the rest from reference TRBV5-1 and TRBJ2-7 gives the full variable domain: KAGVTQTPRYLIKTRGQQVTLSCSPISGHRSVSWYQQTPGQGLQFLFEYFSETQRNKGNFPGRFSGRQFSNSRSEMNVSTLELGDSALYLCASSLAGKGTDEQYFGPGTRLTVT.

The chain links TRBV5-4 to TRBJ1-2; the match to TRBD1 covers 12 bases. CDR3 length: 17 residues. The V and J ends lost 4 bases and 0 bases, in that order; junction bases with no gene match: 7. Per the germline V gene, CDR1 is SGHNT and CDR2 is YYREEE (reference sequence). In DNA form, the CDR3 reads TGTGCCAGCAGCGCCCGGGACAGGGGGCGAACTAACTATGGCTACACCTTC. The encoded protein is CASSARDRGRTNYGYTF.

The genes are TRBV7-3 and TRBJ2-3, with D possibly being TRBD2 (6 bases). Germline V gene sequence: CDR1 SGHTA, CDR2 FQGTGA. CDR3 length: 18 residues. V gave up 5 bases and J gave up 1 base, with 22 bases separating them. CDR3 residues: CASSPYILSGLGTDTQYF. The CDR3 nucleotides read TGTGCCAGCAGCCCATACATACTGAGCGGGCTGGGCACAGATACGCAGTATTTT. The full variable domain, with the rest looked up from reference TRBV7-3 and TRBJ2-3, is GAGVSQTPSNKVTEKGKYVELRCDPISGHTALYWYRQSLGQGPEFLIYFQGTGAADDSGLPNDRFFAVRPEGSVSTLKIQRTERGDSAVYLCASSPYILSGLGTDTQYFGPGTRLTVL.

The rearrangement joins TRBV12-3 or TRBV12-4 to TRBJ2-1; a weak D match, TRBD2 (5 bases). V lost 5 bases and J lost 11, with 13 bases in between. The CDR3 extends over 12 amino acids. This CDR3 is CASSPPSSKQFF. The CDR3 region has the DNA TGTGCCAGCAGTCCCCCTAGCTCAAAGCAGTTCTTC.

CDR3 in DNA: TGCGCCAGCAGCCCCGAGAGGCTAGGAGGCGAGCAGTACTTC. Translated: CASSPERLGGEQYF. The gene calls are TRBV4-3 and TRBJ2-7, with a tentative D call TRBD2 (5 bases). CDR1 and CDR2 (germline): LGHNA, YSLEER. The CDR3 runs 14 residues. V shed 4 bases and J shed 6 bases, with 16 bases lying between them.

This clone was recorded only once. This chain uses TRBV7-9 with TRBJ1-1, with TRBD1 as a possible D gene (5 bases). Germline CDR1 reads SEHNR; CDR2 reads FQNEAQ (reference sequence). The CDR3 spans 14 residues. The V end was cut by 1 base, the J end by 2 bases, with 8 bases between. The CDR3 bases are TGTGCCAGCAGCTTAGGAGGGGCCAACACTGAAGCTTTCTTT. It is translated as CASSLGGANTEAFF.

This chain uses TRBV7-9 with TRBJ1-5, with D possibly being TRBD1 (6 bases). The CDR3 has 14 amino acids. Germline CDR1 SEHNR, CDR2 FQNEAQ (reference sequence). The V and J ends lost 1 base and 8 bases respectively, with 12 bases between them. For the CDR3, the DNA is TGTGCCAGCAGCTTAGGGGGGGGCGGAGAGCCCCAGCATTTT. As protein: CASSLGGGGEPQHF.

The chain recombines TRBV6-5 with TRBJ2-1; TRBD2 matches 8 bases. This CDR3 is 16 amino acids long. V was clipped by 0 bases and J by 4 bases; unmatched bases: 5. Germline V gene sequence: CDR1 MNHEY, CDR2 SVGAGI. CDR3 DNA: TGTGCCAGCAGTTACTCGGTCGGGGGGGGGTACAATGAGCAGTTCTTC. This codes for CASSYSVGGGYNEQFF.

This rearrangement joins TRBV7-9 to TRBJ2-1; 8 positions match TRBD1. This CDR3 spans 15 amino acids. Germline-derived CDR1 and CDR2 are SEHNR and FQNEAQ (reference sequence). With V trimmed by 1 base and J by 4 bases, 3 bases remained unmatched. CDR3 amino acids: CASSLGTGLYNEQFF. CDR3 DNA sequence: TGTGCCAGCAGCTTAGGGACAGGGCTATACAATGAGCAGTTCTTC.

CDR3 in amino acids: CASSEGSQDQPQHF. The DNA for the CDR3 is TGTGCCAGCAGTGAGGGGTCTCAGGATCAGCCCCAGCATTTT. V is TRBV2 and J is TRBJ1-5; D is ambiguous. Germline V gene sequence: CDR1 SNHLY, CDR2 FYNNEI. Trimming left V 3 bases short and J 5 bases short, with 11 bases between. The length of the CDR3 is 14 residues. The whole variable domain, filled in from reference TRBV2 and TRBJ1-5, reads EPEVTQTPSHQVTQMGQEVILRCVPISNHLYFYWYRQILGQKVEFLVSFYNNEISEKSEIFDDQFSVERPDGSNFTLKIRSTKLEDSAMYFCASSEGSQDQPQHFGDGTRLSIL.

The genes are TRBV19 and TRBJ1-5; TRBD1 aligns across 12 bases. The CDR3 has 14 amino acids. CDR1 is LNHDA, CDR2 SQIVND, per germline (reference sequence). V shed 9 bases and J 9 bases; nucleotides not matched to a gene: 9. CDR3 DNA: TGTGCCAGCCAGGGACAGGGGGCCTTGAGGCCCCAGCATTTT. As protein: CASQGQGALRPQHF.

Points on this clone: Other DNA sequences from this sample encode an identical CDR3 as well. J is TRBJ2-5 and V is TRBV7-9, with no clear D. The CDR3 contains 13 residues. Germline assignment: CDR1 SEHNR and CDR2 FQNEAQ (reference sequence). V lost 3 bases and J 5 bases, leaving 10 bases between the germline ends. The CDR3 here is CASSLGGVETQYF. For the CDR3, the DNA is TGTGCCAGCAGCTTGGGTGGGGTGGAGACCCAGTACTTC.

The gene calls are TRBV28 and TRBJ1-2; D might be TRBD1 (5 bases). The ends were cut back, 10 bases at V and 8 bases at J, with 23 bases in the middle. The CDR3 spans 14 residues. Germline-derived CDR1 and CDR2 are MDHEN and SYDVKM. The CDR3 here is CATTGARGIRGYTF. DNA for the CDR3: TGTGCCACCACTGGGGCTCGGGGGATAAGAGGCTACACCTTC.

V gene TRBV7-8 combines with J gene TRBJ1-5, with D perhaps TRBD1 (5 bases). CDR1 is SGHVS and CDR2 is FQNEAQ in the germline V gene. This CDR3 region has 15 residues. Trimming removed 1 base from V and 6 bases from J, with 13 bases in between. The CDR3 bases are TGTGCCAGCAGCTTAGATGGTGTAAGGGGTCAGCCCCAGCATTTT. It yields the protein CASSLDGVRGQPQHF.

This chain joins TRBV28 and TRBJ1-1, with D unclear. Trimming shortened V by 10 bases and J by 2 bases, and 11 bases separated the two germline ends. Germline assignment: CDR1 MDHEN and CDR2 SYDVKM. The CDR3 sequence is 12 residues long. CDR3 bases: TGTGCCACACTACGGTTAAACACTGAAGCTTTCTTT. Translation gives CATLRLNTEAFF.

This clone was picked up one time. The chain carries TRBV18 and TRBJ1-3; D not resolved. CDR1 and CDR2 (germline): KGHSH, LQKENI. The CDR3 consists of 15 residues. Between the trimmed V and J ends, which lost 3 bases and 0 bases, there was a span of 9 bases. The CDR3 spells CASSPTGISGNTIYF. The DNA of the CDR3 is TGTGCCAGCTCACCTACTGGTATCTCTGGAAACACCATATATTTT.

This clone was seen just once. The V and J genes are TRBV23-1 and TRBJ2-3; D not certain. TRBV23-1 is an ORF for which the function is uncertain. The CDR3 loop spans 15 amino acids. V lost 1 base to trimming and J lost 0 bases, with 8 bases between them. The DNA for the CDR3 is TGCGCCAGCAGTCAATGGGCCAACAGCACAGATACGCAGTATTTT. It yields the protein CASSQWANSTDTQYF.

The gene calls are TRBV10-2 and TRBJ2-2; D call uncertain. Germline CDR1 WSHSY, CDR2 SAAADI. V lost 10 bases and J 1 base, leaving 13 bases between the germline ends. CDR3 size: 14 residues. CDR3 sequence: CATPKAQNTGELFF. In nucleotides, the CDR3 is TGCGCCACTCCCAAGGCACAGAACACCGGGGAGCTGTTTTTT.